A selection of T cell receptor beta chains follows, all from one sample in a study of blood T cell repertoires in COVID-19. Measured with immunoSEQ multiplex PCR; TCRdb has only the in-frame clones, and not every one. The table records about 230,000 clones, just over 85% of them present only once. The sequenced material came from peripheral blood. The receptors here all came from a man aged 45 to 65 with COVID-19, enrolled during active disease. Each CDR3 is given with its conserved first and last residue. A D gene is named only where the DNA matches it firmly. Not every row has a clone size; where given, it reads once, few, many or a size class.

V	J	D	size	DNA	CDR3
TRBV6-5	TRBJ1-2	.	.	TGTGCCAGCAGCCCGGGGGGGGCTCGCACCTTC	CASSPGGARTF
TRBV19	TRBJ1-5	TRBD1	.	TGTGCCAGTAGTGGGCAGACAGGGTCGGATCAGCCCCAGCATTTT	CASSGQTGSDQPQHF
TRBV10-3	TRBJ2-7	.	.	TGTGCCATCAGTGAATCGGGTCGGCAAAACGGGGAGCAGTACTTC	CAISESGRQNGEQYF
TRBV27	TRBJ1-3	TRBD1	.	TGTGCCAGCAGTGGATTGGGACAGGGAAACACCATATATTTT	CASSGLGQGNTIYF
TRBV19	TRBJ1-1	.	.	TGTGCCAGTACCCAGGGTATTGACACTGAAGCTTTCTTT	CASTQGIDTEAFF
TRBV7-8	TRBJ2-1	TRBD2	.	TGTGCCAGCAGCTTAGAACTAGCGGGAGAAAGGGCCTTCTACAATGAGCAGTTCTTC	CASSLELAGERAFYNEQFF
TRBV20-1	TRBJ2-1	TRBD1	.	TGCAGTGCTAGTTACTACAGGGGGCGACGCAATGAGCAGTTCTTC	CSASYYRGRRNEQFF
TRBV18	TRBJ2-1	TRBD2	.	TGTGCCAGCTCACTTTCCTCAGTGGGACTAGCGGGATCCTACAATGAGCAGTTCTTC	CASSLSSVGLAGSYNEQFF
TRBV5-1	TRBJ2-2	.	.	TGCGCCAGCAGCTTGACGGGGGATAGTCGCGGGGAGCTGTTTTTT	CASSLTGDSRGELFF
TRBV5-1	TRBJ2-3	.	once	TGCGCCAGCAGAGTAGAGCCAAGCACAGATACGCAGTATTTT	CASRVEPSTDTQYF
TRBV21-1	TRBJ1-1	.	.	TGTGCCAGCAGCAATATCCCCCGGAGTTTCTTT	CASSNIPRSFF